This T cell receptor beta chain was recorded in a study of T cells after yellow fever vaccination. The germline V gene has CDR1 SGHTA and CDR2 FQGNSA. The V end lost 0 bases, the J end lost 2 bases, and 6 bases lay between the germline ends. The length of the CDR3 is 14 residues. This clonotype has just a few counts. TCRdb re-called the 5' RACE reads through MiXCR, storing one row per CDR3 protein. The repertoire holds fewer than 450,000 distinct CDR3 sequences, with roughly 8.4% as singletons. The rearrangement joins TRBV7-2 to TRBJ2-3; D remains unclear. Specimen: PBMCs, collected around 45 days after the first yellow fever vaccination. The origin of this receptor is a man aged 18 to 35 who received the YFV17D yellow fever vaccine. CDR3 DNA sequence: TGTGCCAGCAGCTTAGCTTGGATCACAGATACGCAGTATTTT. Translation gives CASSLAWITDTQYF.